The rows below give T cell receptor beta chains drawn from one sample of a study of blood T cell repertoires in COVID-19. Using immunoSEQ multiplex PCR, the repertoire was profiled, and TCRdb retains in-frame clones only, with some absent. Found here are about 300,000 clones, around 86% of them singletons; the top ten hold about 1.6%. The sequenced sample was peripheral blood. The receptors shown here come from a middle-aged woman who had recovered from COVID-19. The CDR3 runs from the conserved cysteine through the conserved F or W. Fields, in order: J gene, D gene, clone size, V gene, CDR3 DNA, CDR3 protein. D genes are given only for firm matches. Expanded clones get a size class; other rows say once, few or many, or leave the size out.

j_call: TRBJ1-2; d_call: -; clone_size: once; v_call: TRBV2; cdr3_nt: TGTGCCAGCAGTGAAGGTCGGCAGGGATATGGCTACACCTTC; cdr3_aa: CASSEGRQGYGYTF
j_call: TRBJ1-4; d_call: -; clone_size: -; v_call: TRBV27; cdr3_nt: TGTGCCAGCAGTTTATCTGGGGGCCTCGGTGAAAAACTGTTTTTT; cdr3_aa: CASSLSGGLGEKLFF
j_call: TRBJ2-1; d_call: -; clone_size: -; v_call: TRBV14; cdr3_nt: TGTGCCAGCAGCCAAGAAGGGGCTATTAACAATGAGCAGTTCTTC; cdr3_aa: CASSQEGAINNEQFF
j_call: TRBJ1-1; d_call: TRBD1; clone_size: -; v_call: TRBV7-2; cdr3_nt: TGTGCCAGCAGCTTAGCGCATCCGGGACAGGGTAGGGCTTTCTTT; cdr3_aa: CASSLAHPGQGRAFF
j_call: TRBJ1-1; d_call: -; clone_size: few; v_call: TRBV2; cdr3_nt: TGTGCCAGCATCTCGATGGTGGGGGGAGGGGGTAACACTGAAGCTTTCTTT; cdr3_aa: CASISMVGGGGNTEAFF
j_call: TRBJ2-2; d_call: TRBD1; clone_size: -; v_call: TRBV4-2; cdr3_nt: TGTGCCAGCAGCCAAGCGGTTGGACAGGGTGACACCGGGGAGCTGTTTTTT; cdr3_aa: CASSQAVGQGDTGELFF
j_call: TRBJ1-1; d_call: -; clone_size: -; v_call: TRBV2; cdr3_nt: TGTGCCAGCAGGGTAAACAGCGGCACTGAAGCTTTCTTT; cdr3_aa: CASRVNSGTEAFF
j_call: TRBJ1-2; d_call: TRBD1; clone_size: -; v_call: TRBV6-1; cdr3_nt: TGTGCCAGCAGTGAGACAGGGCGAGCCGTAAATGGCTACACCTTC; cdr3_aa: CASSETGRAVNGYTF
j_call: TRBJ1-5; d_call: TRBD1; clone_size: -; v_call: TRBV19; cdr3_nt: TGTGCCAGTAGTGACGCCACAGGGGGTCTGAGTCAGCCCCAGCATTTT; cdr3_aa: CASSDATGGLSQPQHF
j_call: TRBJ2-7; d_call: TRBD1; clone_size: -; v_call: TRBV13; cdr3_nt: TGTGCCAGCAGCCACCGGTCGACAGGGGGATCCTACGAGCAGTACTTC; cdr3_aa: CASSHRSTGGSYEQYF
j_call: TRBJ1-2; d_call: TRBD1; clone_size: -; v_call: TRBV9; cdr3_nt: TGTGCCAGCCGAGGGACAGGGCACGGCTACACCTTC; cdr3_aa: CASRGTGHGYTF
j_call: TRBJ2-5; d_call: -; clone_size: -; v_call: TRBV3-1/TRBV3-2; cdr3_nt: TGTGCCAGCAGCCTACCTCGGCAGGGAAAGTTTGGGGAGACCCAGTACTTC; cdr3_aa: CASSLPRQGKFGETQYF
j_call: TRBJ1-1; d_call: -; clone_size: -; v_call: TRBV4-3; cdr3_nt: TGCGCCAGCAGCCAAGCGGGGGGAATCGAGAACACTGAAGCTTTCTTT; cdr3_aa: CASSQAGGIENTEAFF
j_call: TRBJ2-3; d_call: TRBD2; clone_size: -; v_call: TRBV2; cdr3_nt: TGTGCCAGCAGTGAAATATGGGGCGCGGGGGGGCCGACAGATACGCAGTATTTT; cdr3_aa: CASSEIWGAGGPTDTQYF
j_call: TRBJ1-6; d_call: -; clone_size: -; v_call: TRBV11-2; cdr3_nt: TGTGCCAGCAGCTTAAAGTTCCTTTCTGGCCCTCATTCACCCCTCCACTTT; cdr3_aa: CASSLKFLSGPHSPLHF
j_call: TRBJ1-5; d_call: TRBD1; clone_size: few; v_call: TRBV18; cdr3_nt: TGTGCCAGTTCCACAGGGGCCGCTCAGCCCCAGCATTTT; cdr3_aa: CASSTGAAQPQHF
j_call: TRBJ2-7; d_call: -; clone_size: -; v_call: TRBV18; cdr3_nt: TGTGCCAGCTCACCCTCCATCTCCTATCTCTACGAGCAGTACTTC; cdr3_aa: CASSPSISYLYEQYF
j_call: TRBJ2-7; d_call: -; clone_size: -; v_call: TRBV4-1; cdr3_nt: TGCGCCAGCAGCCAAGAGGCGGTAGCCTACGAGCAGTACTTC; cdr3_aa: CASSQEAVAYEQYF
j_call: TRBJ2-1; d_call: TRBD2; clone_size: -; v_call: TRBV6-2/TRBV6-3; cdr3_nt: TGTGCCAGCAGTTCACTAGCGGGGGGGGATGGCAATGAGCAGTTCTTC; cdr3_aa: CASSSLAGGDGNEQFF
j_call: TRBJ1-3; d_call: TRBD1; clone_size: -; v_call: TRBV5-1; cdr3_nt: TGCGCCAGCAGCGACAGGGGTGAGGCTGGAAACACCATATATTTT; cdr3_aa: CASSDRGEAGNTIYF
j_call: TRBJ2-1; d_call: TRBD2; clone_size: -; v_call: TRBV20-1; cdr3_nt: TGCAGTGCTAGTCCCGGACTAGCGGGGTACAATGAGCAGTTCTTC; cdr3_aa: CSASPGLAGYNEQFF
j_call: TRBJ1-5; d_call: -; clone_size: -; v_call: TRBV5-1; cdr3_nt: TGCGCCAGCAGCTTCGGGGGACTTGGGAATCAGCCCCAGCATTTT; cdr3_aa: CASSFGGLGNQPQHF
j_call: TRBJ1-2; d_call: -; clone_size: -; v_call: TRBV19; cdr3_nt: TGTGCCAGTAGCCCAACAGGGATCAATGGCTACACCTTC; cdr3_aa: CASSPTGINGYTF
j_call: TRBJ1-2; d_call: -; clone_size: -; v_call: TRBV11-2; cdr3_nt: TGTGCCAGCAGCTTAGAAGGAAGGACTAATGGCTACACCTTC; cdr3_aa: CASSLEGRTNGYTF
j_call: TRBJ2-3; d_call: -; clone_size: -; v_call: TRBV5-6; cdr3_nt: TGTGCCAGCAGCCCCAGTCAATTCCCAGATACGCAGTATTTT; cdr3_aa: CASSPSQFPDTQYF
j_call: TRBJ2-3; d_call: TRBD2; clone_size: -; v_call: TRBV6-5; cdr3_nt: TGTGCCAGCAGTTACGGACTAGCGGGGGACATTGGGGAGCAGTATTTT; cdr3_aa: CASSYGLAGDIGEQYF
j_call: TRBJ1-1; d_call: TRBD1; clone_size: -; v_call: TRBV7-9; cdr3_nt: TGTGCCAGCAGCATGATTCCGGGACAGGGGACAGTGGGGGTCTTT; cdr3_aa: CASSMIPGQGTVGVF
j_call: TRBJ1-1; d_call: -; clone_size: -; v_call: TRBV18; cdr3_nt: TGTGCCAGCTCACCACCGCGGGGGGACACTGAAGCTTTCTTT; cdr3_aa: CASSPPRGDTEAFF
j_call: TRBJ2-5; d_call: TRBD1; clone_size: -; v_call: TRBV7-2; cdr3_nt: TGTGCCAGCAGCTACCGCTGGACAGGGGGAGAGACCCAGTACTTC; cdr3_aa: CASSYRWTGGETQYF
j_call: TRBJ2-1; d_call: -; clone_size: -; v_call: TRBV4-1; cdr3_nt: TGCGCCAGCAGCGACACGTCCGGCGGGTCCGGTGAGCAGTTCTTC; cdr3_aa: CASSDTSGGSGEQFF
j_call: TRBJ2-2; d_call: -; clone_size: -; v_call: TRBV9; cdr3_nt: TGTGCCAGCAGCGTAGCTGGCATCCCAGGCGGGGAGCTGTTTTTT; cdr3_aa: CASSVAGIPGGELFF
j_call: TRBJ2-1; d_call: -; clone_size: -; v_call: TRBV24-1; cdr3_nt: TGTGCCACCAGGAGGGGACCCCCGGGGGATGAGCAGTTCTTC; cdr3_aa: CATRRGPPGDEQFF
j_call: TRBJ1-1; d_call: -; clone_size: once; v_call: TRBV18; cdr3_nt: TGTGCCAGCTCACCGAGACAGATCACTGAAGCTTTCTTT; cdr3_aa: CASSPRQITEAFF
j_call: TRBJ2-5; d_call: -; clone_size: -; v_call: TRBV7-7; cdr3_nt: TGTGCCAGCAGCGCCGACAGGGAGGCCCAGTACTTC; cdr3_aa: CASSADREAQYF
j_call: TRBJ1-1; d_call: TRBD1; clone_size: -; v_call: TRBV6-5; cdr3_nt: TGTGCCAGCATTAGCAGGGGGCAAGCTGAAGCTTTCTTT; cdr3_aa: CASISRGQAEAFF
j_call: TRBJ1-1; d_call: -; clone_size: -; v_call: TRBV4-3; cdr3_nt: TGCGCCAGCAGCCACCTTTTTGCAGGGGACACTGAAGCTTTCTTT; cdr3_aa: CASSHLFAGDTEAFF
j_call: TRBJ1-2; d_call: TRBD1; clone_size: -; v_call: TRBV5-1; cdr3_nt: TGCGCCAGCAGTTCTAACCCCCCGGGACAGGGGTATACTGGCTACACCTTC; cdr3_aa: CASSSNPPGQGYTGYTF
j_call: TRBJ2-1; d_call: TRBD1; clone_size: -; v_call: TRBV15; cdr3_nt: TGTGCCACCAGCAGAGCCGGGACAGGGGCTGAGCAGTTCTTC; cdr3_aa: CATSRAGTGAEQFF
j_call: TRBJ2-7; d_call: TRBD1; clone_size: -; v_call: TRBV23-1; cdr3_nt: TGCGCCAGAGAGTTGACAGGGATCTACGAGCAGTACTTC; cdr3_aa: CARELTGIYEQYF
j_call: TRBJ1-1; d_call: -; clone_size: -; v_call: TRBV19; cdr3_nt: TGTGCCAGTCAGGGGTTCCTTGGGGACACTGAAGCTTTCTTT; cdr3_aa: CASQGFLGDTEAFF